What follows describes a single TCR beta chain. The target antigen is unknown. This entry comes from a study of vaccination and CD4 T cells after COVID-19. As for the study in general: Stimulation used overlapping spike peptides from SARS-CoV-2, HCoV-NL63, HCoV-OC43 and HCoV-229E.

The CDR3 sequence is 13 residues long. Germline-derived CDR1 and CDR2 are SGHRS and YFSETQ. The germline V and J ends were trimmed by 7 bases and 5 bases, with 12 bases remaining between them. At the Johns Hopkins FTIC core, DNA taken from cultured CD4+ T cells was sequenced by way of the Oncomine TCR Beta short-read assay. Genomic DNA was drawn out of CD4+ T cells grown in culture. One entry per CDR3 protein results from TCRdb running MiXCR on the PCR reads. Among around 7,800 distinct CDR3 sequences, roughly 60% were seen once, and the ten largest hold 25% to 40%. This sample's treatment: approximately 9-day PBMC culture with coronavirus spike peptide pools or control peptides (ViraFEST assay). Under the ViraFEST approach, antigen-specific T cells were expanded with peptide pools and TCRs subsequently sequenced.

The receptor's source is a human donor who had recovered from COVID-19. V gene TRBV5-1 combines with J gene TRBJ2-2; the D call may be TRBD1 or TRBD2 (6 bases each). Sequenced sample: CD4+ T cells from blood, cultured in vitro. The DNA of the CDR3 is TGCGCCAGCCTCCGGGGGCAGACCGGGGAGCTGTTTTTT. It encodes CASLRGQTGELFF.